The sequence of this TCR beta chain was determined in a study of CD8 T cells in ankylosing spondylitis. Study-wide results and limits: A number of the motif variants had already been described in reactive arthritis synovial fluid and blood.

V lost 1 base and J lost 4, with 13 bases in between. The CDR3 runs 15 residues. A word on this clonotype: What it binds is not known.

Construction of TCR beta libraries was performed using quantitative 5'-RACE with molecular barcodes. TCRdb re-called the 5' RACE reads with MiXCR, one entry per CDR3 protein. The data contain 30,000 to 35,000 distinct CDR3 sequences, 30% of them singletons. V gene TRBV12-3 or TRBV12-4 combines with J gene TRBJ1-1; TRBD1 is a possible D gene (5 bases). Source material: synovial fluid, either unsorted or a sorted T cell fraction (not recorded which). This TCR was sampled from a male donor with ankylosing spondylitis. CDR3 DNA sequence: TGTGCCAGCAGTTTAGTAGCAGGGTCGGGCACTGAAGCTTTCTTT. Encoded protein: CASSLVAGSGTEAFF.